A selection of T cell receptor beta chains follows, all from one sample in a study of prognosis after radiotherapy for stage I lung cancer. TCRdb re-analysed the multiplex PCR reads in MiXCR, keeping a single row per CDR3 protein. Of about 12,000 distinct CDR3 sequences listed, around half are singletons. Sequenced here: PBMCs, sampled before or after stereotactic body radiation therapy (not recorded which). The receptor set was obtained from a donor of 50 years or more with non-small cell lung cancer. Both conserved end residues are part of each CDR3. Fields, in order: V gene, J gene, D gene, clone size, CDR3 protein, CDR3 DNA. A D gene is named only where the DNA matches it firmly. Size is stated for part of the rows, as once, few or many counts, or as a class when the clone is expanded.

v_call: TRBV9
j_call: TRBJ1-2
d_call: TRBD1
clone_size: many
cdr3_aa: CASSVATGGGYTF
cdr3_nt: TGTGCCAGCAGCGTAGCTACAGGGGGTGGCTACACCTTC

v_call: TRBV11-2
j_call: TRBJ2-2
d_call: .
clone_size: .
cdr3_aa: CASSLILVGTGELFF
cdr3_nt: TGTGCCAGCAGCTTGATATTAGTGGGGACCGGGGAGCTGTTTTTT

v_call: TRBV2
j_call: TRBJ1-1
d_call: TRBD1
clone_size: many
cdr3_aa: CASSGADRGYTEAFF
cdr3_nt: TGTGCCAGCAGTGGGGCTGACAGGGGATACACTGAAGCTTTCTTT

v_call: TRBV6-2/TRBV6-3
j_call: TRBJ2-7
d_call: TRBD2
clone_size: few
cdr3_aa: CASSPTIGRGYEQYF
cdr3_nt: TGTGCCAGCAGCCCTACTATCGGGAGGGGCTACGAGCAGTACTTC

v_call: TRBV19
j_call: TRBJ2-2
d_call: .
clone_size: many
cdr3_aa: CASSISGRWNTGELFF
cdr3_nt: TGTGCCAGTAGTATTTCTGGAAGGTGGAACACCGGGGAGCTGTTTTTT

v_call: TRBV6-1
j_call: TRBJ2-7
d_call: .
clone_size: .
cdr3_aa: CASSIQYEQYF
cdr3_nt: TGTGCCAGCAGTATTCAATACGAGCAGTACTTC

v_call: TRBV12-3/TRBV12-4
j_call: TRBJ2-3
d_call: TRBD1
clone_size: .
cdr3_aa: CATNRGQGLDTQYF
cdr3_nt: TGTGCCACCAACCGAGGACAGGGGTTGGATACGCAGTATTTT

v_call: TRBV19
j_call: TRBJ1-2
d_call: .
clone_size: medium-sized
cdr3_aa: CASFPGPGAYGYTF
cdr3_nt: TGTGCCAGTTTCCCGGGTCCGGGCGCGTATGGCTACACCTTC

v_call: TRBV27
j_call: TRBJ2-7
d_call: .
clone_size: .
cdr3_aa: CASSLSAGRQWQYF
cdr3_nt: TGTGCCAGCAGTTTATCTGCGGGACGGCAGTGGCAGTACTTC

v_call: TRBV9
j_call: TRBJ1-1
d_call: .
clone_size: .
cdr3_aa: CASSGGQGYTEAFF
cdr3_nt: TGTGCCAGCAGCGGGGGTCAGGGTTACACTGAAGCTTTCTTT

v_call: TRBV7-9
j_call: TRBJ2-2
d_call: .
clone_size: medium-sized
cdr3_aa: CASSFGVSNTGELFF
cdr3_nt: TGTGCCAGCAGCTTCGGGGTGTCGAACACCGGGGAGCTGTTTTTT

v_call: TRBV18
j_call: TRBJ1-1
d_call: TRBD1
clone_size: many
cdr3_aa: CASSPRNRGGVNTEAFF
cdr3_nt: TGTGCCAGCTCACCTCGGAACAGGGGGGGAGTGAACACTGAAGCTTTCTTT

v_call: TRBV4-1
j_call: TRBJ2-5
d_call: TRBD2
clone_size: many
cdr3_aa: CASTQAAGTNSGTQYF
cdr3_nt: TGCGCCAGCACCCAAGCGGCCGGGACTAACAGTGGGACCCAGTACTTC

v_call: TRBV11-3
j_call: TRBJ2-1
d_call: .
clone_size: medium-sized
cdr3_aa: CASSSGLQEQFF
cdr3_nt: TGTGCCAGCAGCTCCGGACTCCAGGAGCAGTTCTTC

v_call: TRBV28
j_call: TRBJ2-7
d_call: .
clone_size: .
cdr3_aa: CASMSGPYEQYF
cdr3_nt: TGTGCCAGCATGAGCGGCCCCTACGAGCAGTACTTC

v_call: TRBV6-4
j_call: TRBJ1-3
d_call: .
clone_size: .
cdr3_aa: CASRAGGVGGNTIYF
cdr3_nt: TGTGCCAGCAGAGCCGGCGGGGTCGGGGGAAACACCATATATTTT

v_call: TRBV5-1
j_call: TRBJ1-2
d_call: .
clone_size: .
cdr3_aa: CASSLGGTNHGCTF
cdr3_nt: TGCGCCAGCAGCTTGGGGGGAACTAACCATGGCTGCACCTTC

v_call: TRBV24-1
j_call: TRBJ2-7
d_call: .
clone_size: medium-sized
cdr3_aa: CATSVGQGSYEQYF
cdr3_nt: TGTGCCACCAGTGTGGGTCAGGGCTCCTACGAGCAGTACTTC

v_call: TRBV12-3/TRBV12-4
j_call: TRBJ1-5
d_call: .
clone_size: medium-sized
cdr3_aa: CASSMTGNQPQHF
cdr3_nt: TGTGCCAGCAGTATGACAGGTAATCAGCCCCAGCATTTT

v_call: TRBV2
j_call: TRBJ1-2
d_call: TRBD1
clone_size: medium-sized
cdr3_aa: CASTVGTGPLNGYTF
cdr3_nt: TGTGCCAGCACGGTGGGGACAGGTCCCCTGAATGGCTACACCTTC

v_call: TRBV30
j_call: TRBJ2-4
d_call: .
clone_size: many
cdr3_aa: CAWSARTNVNIQYF
cdr3_nt: TGTGCCTGGAGTGCAAGGACGAACGTCAACATTCAGTACTTC

v_call: TRBV20-1
j_call: TRBJ2-5
d_call: TRBD2
clone_size: many
cdr3_aa: CSATGTSGSGKTQYF
cdr3_nt: TGCAGTGCTACCGGGACTAGCGGGAGCGGTAAGACCCAGTACTTC

v_call: TRBV6-1
j_call: TRBJ2-7
d_call: TRBD2
clone_size: .
cdr3_aa: CASSERSPGGSEQYF
cdr3_nt: TGTGCCAGCAGTGAACGCTCGCCCGGGGGGAGCGAGCAGTACTTC

v_call: TRBV9
j_call: TRBJ2-7
d_call: TRBD2
clone_size: many
cdr3_aa: CASSAGLAFSYEQYF
cdr3_nt: TGTGCCAGCAGCGCGGGACTAGCGTTCTCCTACGAGCAGTACTTC

v_call: TRBV20-1
j_call: TRBJ2-5
d_call: .
clone_size: .
cdr3_aa: CSASRAGADETQYF
cdr3_nt: TGCAGTGCTAGTAGGGCAGGGGCCGACGAGACCCAGTACTTC

v_call: TRBV30
j_call: TRBJ2-3
d_call: .
clone_size: medium-sized
cdr3_aa: CAWSGTGDTDTQYF
cdr3_nt: TGTGCCTGGAGCGGGACGGGAGACACAGATACGCAGTATTTT

v_call: TRBV7-2
j_call: TRBJ2-5
d_call: .
clone_size: .
cdr3_aa: CASSRQGLQETQYF
cdr3_nt: TGTGCCAGCAGCCGACAGGGACTCCAAGAGACCCAGTACTTC

v_call: TRBV20-1
j_call: TRBJ2-5
d_call: TRBD2
clone_size: many
cdr3_aa: CSARDRKAGAETQYF
cdr3_nt: TGCAGTGCTAGAGATCGAAAGGCGGGAGCGGAGACCCAGTACTTC

v_call: TRBV12-5
j_call: TRBJ2-1
d_call: TRBD1
clone_size: .
cdr3_aa: CASVATGGAEQFF
cdr3_nt: TGTGCTAGTGTCGCGACAGGGGGAGCTGAGCAGTTCTTC

v_call: TRBV20-1
j_call: TRBJ1-5
d_call: .
clone_size: .
cdr3_aa: CSARDSRVDQPQHF
cdr3_nt: TGCAGTGCTAGAGATTCCAGGGTGGATCAGCCCCAGCATTTT

v_call: TRBV12-3/TRBV12-4
j_call: TRBJ2-1
d_call: TRBD2
clone_size: .
cdr3_aa: CASSARLAGVYNEQFF
cdr3_nt: TGTGCCAGCAGTGCGAGACTAGCGGGCGTATACAATGAGCAGTTCTTC

v_call: TRBV28
j_call: TRBJ2-3
d_call: .
clone_size: medium-sized
cdr3_aa: CASSPGQTDTQYF
cdr3_nt: TGTGCCAGCAGTCCCGGACAGACAGATACGCAGTATTTT

v_call: TRBV5-4
j_call: TRBJ1-1
d_call: .
clone_size: many
cdr3_aa: CASSTDTHTEAFF
cdr3_nt: TGTGCCAGCAGCACGGACACCCACACTGAAGCTTTCTTT

v_call: TRBV2
j_call: TRBJ2-1
d_call: .
clone_size: .
cdr3_aa: CASSTDMGEQFF
cdr3_nt: TGTGCCAGCAGTACAGATATGGGTGAGCAGTTCTTC

v_call: TRBV7-9
j_call: TRBJ2-2
d_call: .
clone_size: .
cdr3_aa: CARPRGFQRTPNTGELFF
cdr3_nt: TGTGCCAGACCTCGAGGGTTCCAGCGGACTCCGAACACAGGGGAGCTGTTTTTT

v_call: TRBV20-1
j_call: TRBJ1-3
d_call: TRBD1
clone_size: .
cdr3_aa: CSARERDRARNTIYF
cdr3_nt: TGCAGTGCTAGAGAACGGGACAGGGCTAGGAACACCATATATTTT

v_call: TRBV19
j_call: TRBJ2-6
d_call: .
clone_size: .
cdr3_aa: CAGTFSGANVMTF
cdr3_nt: TGTGCAGGAACCTTCTCTGGGGCCAACGTCATGACTTTC

v_call: TRBV5-4
j_call: TRBJ2-3
d_call: .
clone_size: many
cdr3_aa: CASSLGGDRTDTQYF
cdr3_nt: TGTGCCAGCAGCTTAGGGGGGGACCGCACAGATACGCAGTATTTT

v_call: TRBV5-5
j_call: TRBJ2-7
d_call: .
clone_size: many
cdr3_aa: CASSLDTGIYEQYF
cdr3_nt: TGTGCCAGCAGCTTGGACACCGGGATTTACGAGCAGTACTTC

v_call: TRBV19
j_call: TRBJ1-1
d_call: .
clone_size: .
cdr3_aa: CASSIGHTEAFF
cdr3_nt: TGTGCCAGTAGTATTGGCCACACTGAAGCTTTCTTT

v_call: TRBV3-1
j_call: TRBJ2-7
d_call: TRBD1
clone_size: .
cdr3_aa: CASSPRDSSYEQYF
cdr3_nt: TGTGCCAGCAGCCCCCGGGACAGCTCCTACGAGCAGTACTTC

v_call: TRBV20-1
j_call: TRBJ1-2
d_call: .
clone_size: few
cdr3_aa: CSARRVILEDNGYTF
cdr3_nt: TGCAGTGCTAGACGGGTCATACTAGAGGATAACGGCTACACCTTC